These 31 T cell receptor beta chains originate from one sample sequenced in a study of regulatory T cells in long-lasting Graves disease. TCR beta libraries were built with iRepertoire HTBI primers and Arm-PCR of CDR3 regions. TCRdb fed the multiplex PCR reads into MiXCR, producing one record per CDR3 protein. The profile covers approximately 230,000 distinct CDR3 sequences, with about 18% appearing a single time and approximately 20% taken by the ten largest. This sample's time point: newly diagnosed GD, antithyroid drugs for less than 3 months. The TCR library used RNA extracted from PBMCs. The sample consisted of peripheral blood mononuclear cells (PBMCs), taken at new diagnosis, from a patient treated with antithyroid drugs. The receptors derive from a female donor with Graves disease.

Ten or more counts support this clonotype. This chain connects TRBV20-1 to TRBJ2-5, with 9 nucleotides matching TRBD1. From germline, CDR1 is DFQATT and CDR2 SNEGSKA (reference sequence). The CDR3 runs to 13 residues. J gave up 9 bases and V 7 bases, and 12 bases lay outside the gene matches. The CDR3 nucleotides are TGCAGTGGGAGGACAGGGGCAAAGGAGGCCCAGTACTTC. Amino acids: CSGRTGAKEAQYF.

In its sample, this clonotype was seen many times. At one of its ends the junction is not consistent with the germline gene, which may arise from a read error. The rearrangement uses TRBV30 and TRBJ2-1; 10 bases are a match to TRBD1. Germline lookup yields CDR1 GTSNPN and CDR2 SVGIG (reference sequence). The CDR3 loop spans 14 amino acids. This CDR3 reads CAWSATGQGVYSGF. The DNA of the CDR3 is TGTGCCTGGAGTGCAACCGGACAGGGGGTATATTCCGGATTC. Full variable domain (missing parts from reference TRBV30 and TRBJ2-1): SQTIHQWPATLVQPVGSPLSLECTVEGTSNPNLYWYRQAAGRGLQLLFYSVGIGQISSEVPQNLSASRPQDRQFILSSKKLLLSDSGFYLCAWSATGQGVYSGFGPGTRLTVL.

CDR3 sequence (DNA): TGTGCCAGTCGACTAGCGGGAGGGCCCGGGGAAGATACGCAGTATTTT. Translated, it gives CASRLAGGPGEDTQYF. The rearrangement links TRBV3-1 to TRBJ2-3; 14 bases agree with TRBD2. Germline CDR1 and CDR2: LGHDT and YNNKEL (reference sequence). This CDR3 contains 16 residues. J gave up 5 bases and V 9 bases, and 10 bases lay outside the gene matches.

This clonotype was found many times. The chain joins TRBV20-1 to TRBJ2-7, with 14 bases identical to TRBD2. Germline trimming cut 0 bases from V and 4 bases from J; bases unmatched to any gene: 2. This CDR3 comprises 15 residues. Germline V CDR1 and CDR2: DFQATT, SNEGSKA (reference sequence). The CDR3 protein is CSARDGTSGRYEQYF. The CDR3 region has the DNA TGCAGTGCTAGAGACGGGACTAGCGGGAGATACGAGCAGTACTTC.

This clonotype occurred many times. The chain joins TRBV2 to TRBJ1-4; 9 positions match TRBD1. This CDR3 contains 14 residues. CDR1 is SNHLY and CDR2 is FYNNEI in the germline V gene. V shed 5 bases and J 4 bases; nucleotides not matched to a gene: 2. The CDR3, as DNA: TGTGCCAGCAGTTTGGACAGGGGTAATGAAAAACTGTTTTTT. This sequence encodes CASSLDRGNEKLFF.

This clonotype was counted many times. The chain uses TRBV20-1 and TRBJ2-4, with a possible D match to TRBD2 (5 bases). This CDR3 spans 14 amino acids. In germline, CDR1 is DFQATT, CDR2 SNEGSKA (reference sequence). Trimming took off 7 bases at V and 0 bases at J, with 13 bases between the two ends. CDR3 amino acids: CSVRGLRAKNIQYF. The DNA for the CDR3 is TGCAGTGTTCGTGGACTGCGAGCCAAAAACATTCAGTACTTC.

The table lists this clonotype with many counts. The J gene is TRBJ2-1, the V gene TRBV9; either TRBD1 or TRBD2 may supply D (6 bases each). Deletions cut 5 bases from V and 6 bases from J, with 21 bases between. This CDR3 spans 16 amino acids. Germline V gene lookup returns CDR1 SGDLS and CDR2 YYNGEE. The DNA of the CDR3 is TGTGCCAGCAGGTCCGGTCGGGGGAAAGGGGGCAATGAGCAGTTCTTC. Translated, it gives CASRSGRGKGGNEQFF.

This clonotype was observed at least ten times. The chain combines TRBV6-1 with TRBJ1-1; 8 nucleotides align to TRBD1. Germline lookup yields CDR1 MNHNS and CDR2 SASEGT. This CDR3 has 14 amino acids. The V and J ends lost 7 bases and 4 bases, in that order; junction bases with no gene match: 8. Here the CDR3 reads CASIPTGAATEAFF. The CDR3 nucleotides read TGTGCCAGCATCCCGACAGGGGCGGCCACTGAAGCTTTCTTT.

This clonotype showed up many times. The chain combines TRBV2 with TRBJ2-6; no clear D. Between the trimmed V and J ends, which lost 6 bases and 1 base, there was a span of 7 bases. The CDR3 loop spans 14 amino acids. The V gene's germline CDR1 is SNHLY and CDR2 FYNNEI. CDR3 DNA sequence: TGTGCCAGCAGCGAGAATTCTGGGGCCAACGTCCTGACTTTC. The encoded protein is CASSENSGANVLTF.

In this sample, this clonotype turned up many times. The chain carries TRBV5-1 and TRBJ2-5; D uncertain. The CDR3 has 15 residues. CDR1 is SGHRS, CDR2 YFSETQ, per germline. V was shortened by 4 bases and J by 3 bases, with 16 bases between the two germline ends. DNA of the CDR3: TGCGCCAGCAGCATCGCAGACCGGGTAGAAGAGACCCAGTACTTC. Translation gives CASSIADRVEETQYF.

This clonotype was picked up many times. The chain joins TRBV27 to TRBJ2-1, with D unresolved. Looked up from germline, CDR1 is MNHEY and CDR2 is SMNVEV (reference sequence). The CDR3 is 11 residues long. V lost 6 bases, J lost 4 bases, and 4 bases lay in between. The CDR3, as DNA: TGTGCCAGCAGGGAATACAATGAGCAGTTCTTC. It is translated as CASREYNEQFF.

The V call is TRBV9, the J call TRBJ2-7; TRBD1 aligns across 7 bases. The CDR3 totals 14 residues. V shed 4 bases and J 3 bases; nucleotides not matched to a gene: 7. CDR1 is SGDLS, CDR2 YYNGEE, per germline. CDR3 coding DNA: TGTGCCAGCAGCCCAGACAGGGCTGGCTACGAGCAGTACTTC. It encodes CASSPDRAGYEQYF.

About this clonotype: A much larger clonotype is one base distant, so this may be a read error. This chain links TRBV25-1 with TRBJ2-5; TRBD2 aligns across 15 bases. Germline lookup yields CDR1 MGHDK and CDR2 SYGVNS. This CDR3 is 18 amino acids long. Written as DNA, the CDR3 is TGTGCCAGCAGTGACGGACTAGCGGGAGGGCCGGGATCAGAGACCCGGTACTTC. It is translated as CASSDGLAGGPGSETRYF.

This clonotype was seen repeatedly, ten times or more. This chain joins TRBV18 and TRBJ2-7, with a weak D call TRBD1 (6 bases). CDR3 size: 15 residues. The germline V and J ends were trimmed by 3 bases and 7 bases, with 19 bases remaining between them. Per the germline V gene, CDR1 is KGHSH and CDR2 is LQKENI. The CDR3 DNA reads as TGTGCCAGCTCACCTACAAGTGTTGGGGGCCGGGAGCAGTACTTC. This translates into CASSPTSVGGREQYF.

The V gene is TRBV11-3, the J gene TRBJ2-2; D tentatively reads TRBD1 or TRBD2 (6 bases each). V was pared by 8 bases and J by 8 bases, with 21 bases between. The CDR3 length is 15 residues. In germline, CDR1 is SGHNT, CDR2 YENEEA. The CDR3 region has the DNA TGTGCCAGCGCCACGGGGGCCACTCTGCGAGGGGAGCTGTTTTTT. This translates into CASATGATLRGELFF. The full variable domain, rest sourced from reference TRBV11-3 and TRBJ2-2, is EAGVVQSPRYKIIEKKQPVAFWCNPISGHNTLYWYLQNLGQGPELLIRYENEEAVDDSQLPKDRFSAERLKGVDSTLKIQPAELGDSAVYLCASATGATLRGELFFGEGSRLTVL.

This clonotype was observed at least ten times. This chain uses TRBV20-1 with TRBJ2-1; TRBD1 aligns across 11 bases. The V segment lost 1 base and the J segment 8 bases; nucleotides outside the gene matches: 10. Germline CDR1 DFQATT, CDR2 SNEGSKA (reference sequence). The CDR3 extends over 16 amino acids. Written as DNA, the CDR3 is TGCAGTGCTAGAGGCGCAACAGGGACAGGGGGGGATGAGCAGTTCTTC. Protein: CSARGATGTGGDEQFF.

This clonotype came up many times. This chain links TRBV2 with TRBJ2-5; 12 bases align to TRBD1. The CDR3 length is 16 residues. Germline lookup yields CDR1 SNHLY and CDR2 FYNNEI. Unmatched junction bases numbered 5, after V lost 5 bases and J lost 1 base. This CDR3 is CASSTGTGGSQETQYF. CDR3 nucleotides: TGTGCCAGCAGTACCGGGACAGGGGGCAGCCAAGAGACCCAGTACTTC.

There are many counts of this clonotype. CDR3 protein: CASSQEGQLKKLFF. CDR3 DNA sequence: TGCGCCAGCAGCCAAGAGGGACAGTTAAAAAAACTGTTTTTT. The rearrangement uses TRBV4-3 and TRBJ1-4, with 7 bases lining up with TRBD1. In germline, CDR1 is LGHNA, CDR2 YSLEER. Unmatched junction bases numbered 4, after V lost 0 bases and J lost 9 bases. This CDR3 has 14 amino acids.

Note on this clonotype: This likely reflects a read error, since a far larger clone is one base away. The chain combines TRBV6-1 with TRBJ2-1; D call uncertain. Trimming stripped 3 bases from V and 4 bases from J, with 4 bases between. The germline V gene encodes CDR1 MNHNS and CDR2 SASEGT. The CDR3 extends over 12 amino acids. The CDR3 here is CASSDKYNEQFF. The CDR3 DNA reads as TGTGCCAGCAGTGACAAGTACAATGAGCAGTTCTTC.

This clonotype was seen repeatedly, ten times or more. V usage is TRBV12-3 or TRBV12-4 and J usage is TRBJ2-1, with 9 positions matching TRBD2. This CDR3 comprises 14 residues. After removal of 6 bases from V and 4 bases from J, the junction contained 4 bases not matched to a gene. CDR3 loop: CASRGGRGYNEQFF. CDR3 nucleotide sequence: TGTGCCAGCAGAGGCGGGAGGGGGTACAATGAGCAGTTCTTC.

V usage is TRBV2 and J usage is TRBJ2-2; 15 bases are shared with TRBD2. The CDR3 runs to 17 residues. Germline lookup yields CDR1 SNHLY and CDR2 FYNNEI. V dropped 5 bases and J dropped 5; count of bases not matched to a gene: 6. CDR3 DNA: TGTGCCAGCAGTTCCGGGACTAGCGGGAGGATTACCGGGGAGCTGTTTTTT. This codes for CASSSGTSGRITGELFF.

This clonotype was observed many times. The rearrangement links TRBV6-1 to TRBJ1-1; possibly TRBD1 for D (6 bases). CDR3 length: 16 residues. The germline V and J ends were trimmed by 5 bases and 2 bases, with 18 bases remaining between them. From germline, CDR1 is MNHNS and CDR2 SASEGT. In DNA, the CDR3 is TGTGCCAGCAGTCGAATTAGGACAGAGATAAACACTGAAGCTTTCTTT. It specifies CASSRIRTEINTEAFF.

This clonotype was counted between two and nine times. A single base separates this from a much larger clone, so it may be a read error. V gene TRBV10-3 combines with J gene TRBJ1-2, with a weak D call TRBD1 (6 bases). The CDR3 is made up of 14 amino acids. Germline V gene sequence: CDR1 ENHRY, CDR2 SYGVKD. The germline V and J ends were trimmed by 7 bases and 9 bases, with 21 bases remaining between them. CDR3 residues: CAITEGGGFDSYTF. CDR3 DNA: TGTGCCATCACCGAAGGTGGGGGCTTTGACAGCTACACCTTC.

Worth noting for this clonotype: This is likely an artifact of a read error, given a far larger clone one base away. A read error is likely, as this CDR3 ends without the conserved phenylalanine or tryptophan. In nucleotides, the CDR3 is TGTGCCAGCAGCACGGGGAACACTGAAGCTTTCTCT. Translation gives CASSTGNTEAFS. The rearrangement joins TRBV6-1 to TRBJ1-1, with unresolved D. CDR1 MNHNS and CDR2 SASEGT come from the germline V gene. Trimming shortened V by 6 bases and J by 1 base, and 6 bases separated the two germline ends. The CDR3 is 12 residues long.

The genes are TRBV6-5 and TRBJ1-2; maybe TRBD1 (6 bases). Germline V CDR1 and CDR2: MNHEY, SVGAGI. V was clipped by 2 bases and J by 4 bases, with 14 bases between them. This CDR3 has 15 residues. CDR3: CASSYAMGGPYGYTF. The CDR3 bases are TGTGCCAGCAGTTACGCTATGGGGGGGCCCTATGGCTACACCTTC.

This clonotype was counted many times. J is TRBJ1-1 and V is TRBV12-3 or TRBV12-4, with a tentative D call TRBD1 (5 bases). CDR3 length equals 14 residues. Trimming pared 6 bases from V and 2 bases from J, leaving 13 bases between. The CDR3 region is CASRKGRRNTEAFF. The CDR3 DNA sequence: TGTGCCAGCAGGAAGGGACGGAGAAACACTGAAGCTTTCTTT.

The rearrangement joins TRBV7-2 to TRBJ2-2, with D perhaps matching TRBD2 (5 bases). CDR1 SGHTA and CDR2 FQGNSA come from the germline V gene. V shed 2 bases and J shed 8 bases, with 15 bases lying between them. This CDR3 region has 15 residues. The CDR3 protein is CASSLWGADPGELFF. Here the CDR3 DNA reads TGTGCCAGCAGCTTATGGGGAGCCGATCCAGGGGAGCTGTTTTTT. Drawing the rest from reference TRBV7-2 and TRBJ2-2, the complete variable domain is GAGVSQSPSNKVTEKGKDVELRCDPISGHTALYWYRQSLGQGLEFLIYFQGNSAPDKSGLPSDRFSAERTGGSVSTLTIQRTQQEDSAVYLCASSLWGADPGELFFGEGSRLTVL.

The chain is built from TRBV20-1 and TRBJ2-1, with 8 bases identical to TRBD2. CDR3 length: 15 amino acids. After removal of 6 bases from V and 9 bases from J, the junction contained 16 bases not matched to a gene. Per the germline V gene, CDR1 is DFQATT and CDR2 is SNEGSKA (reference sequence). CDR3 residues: CSATKGLGLKGEQFF. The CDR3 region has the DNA TGCAGTGCCACCAAGGGACTAGGTCTTAAAGGTGAGCAGTTCTTC.

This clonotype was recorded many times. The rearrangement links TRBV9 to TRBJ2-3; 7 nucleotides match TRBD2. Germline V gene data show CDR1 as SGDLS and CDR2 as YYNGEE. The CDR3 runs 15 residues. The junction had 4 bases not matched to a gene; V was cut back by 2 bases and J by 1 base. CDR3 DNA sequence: TGTGCCAGCAGCGTTCTGGGGGGGGGCACAGATACGCAGTATTTT. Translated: CASSVLGGGTDTQYF.

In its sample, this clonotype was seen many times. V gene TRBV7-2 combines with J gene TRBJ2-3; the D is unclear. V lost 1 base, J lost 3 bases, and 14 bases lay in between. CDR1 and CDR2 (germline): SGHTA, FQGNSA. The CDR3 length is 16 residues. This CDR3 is CASSLEQRGSTDTQYF. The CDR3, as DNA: TGTGCCAGCAGCTTAGAACAAAGAGGAAGTACAGATACGCAGTATTTT.

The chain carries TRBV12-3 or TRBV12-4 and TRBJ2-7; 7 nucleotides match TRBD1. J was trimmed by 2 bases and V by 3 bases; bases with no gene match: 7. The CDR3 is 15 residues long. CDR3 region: CASSFRSQGAYEQYF. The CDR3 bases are TGTGCCAGCAGTTTTCGTTCCCAGGGGGCCTACGAGCAGTACTTC.